This TCR beta chain was identified in a study of CD8 T cells in Susac syndrome. Study-wide findings and caveats: It was acknowledged by the study that relatively few individuals were included in its TCR sequencing and HLA analysis.

Remarks on this clonotype: Its antigen is unknown.

After extraction with the RNeasy kit, about 0.45 to 1 ug of the RNA was reverse transcribed using random hexamers. A single record per CDR3 protein comes from TCRdb applying MiXCR to the immunoSEQ multiplex PCR reads. The data show under 200,000 distinct CDR3 sequences, around 94% seen once. Losses at the gene ends were 6 bases for V and 8 bases for J; bases not matched to a gene: 4. The germline V gene has CDR1 MNHEY and CDR2 SVGEGT. The CDR3 consists of 12 residues. The TCR was taken from a human donor in good health. The chain combines TRBV6-2 or TRBV6-3 with TRBJ2-1; 7 positions agree with TRBD2. Sequencing was carried out using CD4+ T cells from PBMCs. This chain's CDR3 is CASRLAGDEQFF. As DNA, the CDR3 is TGTGCCAGCAGATTAGCGGGCGATGAGCAGTTCTTC.